These T cell receptor beta chains were read from a single sample in a study of blood T cell repertoires in COVID-19. Assay used: immunoSEQ multiplex PCR; TCRdb lists only in-frame clones, some missing. The repertoire holds about half a million clones, with 89% as singletons. Material: peripheral blood. The receptors derive from a man aged 18 to 29 with COVID-19, enrolled during active disease. Each CDR3 is given without its conserved first and last residue. Fields, in order: clone size, V gene, J gene, CDR3 length, CDR3 protein. Clone size appears in some rows only: once, few, many, or a class for an expanded clone.

size: -
V: TRBV5-1
J: TRBJ2-1
length: 13
CDR3: ASSLAVSSYNEQF

size: -
V: TRBV28
J: TRBJ2-5
length: 12
CDR3: ASSAGGPGETQY

size: -
V: TRBV5-6
J: TRBJ1-3
length: 12
CDR3: ASSFSGAGNTIY

size: -
V: TRBV19
J: TRBJ2-7
length: 11
CDR3: ASRLAGGHEQY

size: -
V: TRBV5-4
J: TRBJ2-7
length: 11
CDR3: ASGGRGNYEQY

size: -
V: TRBV27
J: TRBJ2-7
length: 11
CDR3: ASSFGRGYEQY

size: -
V: TRBV11-2
J: TRBJ2-3
length: 11
CDR3: ASSLAGTSVKY

size: -
V: TRBV12-3/TRBV12-4
J: TRBJ2-3
length: 10
CDR3: ASSFGGDTQY

size: -
V: TRBV25-1
J: TRBJ2-5
length: 15
CDR3: ASSEWSGSPRGETQY

size: -
V: TRBV3-1/TRBV3-2
J: TRBJ2-2
length: 16
CDR3: ASSQNPRRLGGTGELF

size: -
V: TRBV5-1
J: TRBJ2-7
length: 12
CDR3: ASSRGGPDSEQY

size: -
V: TRBV5-1
J: TRBJ2-2
length: 12
CDR3: ASSLGRGTGELF

size: -
V: TRBV24-1
J: TRBJ1-2
length: 13
CDR3: ATSGGTGGNYGYT

size: -
V: TRBV27
J: TRBJ1-5
length: 12
CDR3: ASRPGGSNQPQH

size: -
V: TRBV6-1
J: TRBJ2-7
length: 14
CDR3: ASSVDLQGADREQY

size: -
V: TRBV5-4
J: TRBJ2-3
length: 13
CDR3: ASSDPGQNTDTQY

size: -
V: TRBV3-1/TRBV3-2
J: TRBJ1-1
length: 12
CDR3: ASSRGGFNTEAF

size: -
V: TRBV11-3
J: TRBJ2-5
length: 11
CDR3: ASSLRVQETQY

size: -
V: TRBV2
J: TRBJ2-2
length: 13
CDR3: ASELAGGPTGELF

size: -
V: TRBV30
J: TRBJ2-7
length: 11
CDR3: AWTSGSTYEQY

size: -
V: TRBV11-2
J: TRBJ1-4
length: 11
CDR3: ASRRPSDEKLF

size: -
V: TRBV6-5
J: TRBJ2-7
length: 10
CDR3: ASRQGTFEQY

size: -
V: TRBV7-9
J: TRBJ2-7
length: 12
CDR3: ASSTGRADYEQY

size: -
V: TRBV19
J: TRBJ2-3
length: 10
CDR3: ASSMGLDTQY

size: -
V: TRBV7-9
J: TRBJ2-1
length: 13
CDR3: ASSLIPGGPNEQF

size: -
V: TRBV10-2
J: TRBJ2-7
length: 13
CDR3: ASSEAIAGVAEQY

size: -
V: TRBV30
J: TRBJ2-1
length: 9
CDR3: AWSGANEQF

size: once
V: TRBV5-4
J: TRBJ2-1
length: 13
CDR3: ASSLDRSSYNEQF

size: -
V: TRBV7-9
J: TRBJ2-7
length: 11
CDR3: ASSRDSSSEQY

size: -
V: TRBV19
J: TRBJ1-6
length: 13
CDR3: ASSFGTLYNSPLH

size: -
V: TRBV2
J: TRBJ2-3
length: 12
CDR3: ASSVDSQGDTQY

size: few
V: TRBV5-4
J: TRBJ1-5
length: 10
CDR3: ASSLVGQPQH